Each of the 13 T cell receptor beta chains below was sequenced from the same sample in a study of blood T cell repertoires in COVID-19. Clones were read by immunoSEQ multiplex PCR, and TCRdb kept only the in-frame ones, dropping some. Altogether fewer than 450,000 clones are present, about 90% being singletons, with the ten largest covering approximately 0.99%. Source material: PBMCs or T cells enriched from blood (not recorded which). These receptors all stem from a woman in her twenties or thirties who had recovered from COVID-19.

The chain joins TRBV5-1 to TRBJ2-7; a possible D gene is TRBD1 (6 bases). Trimming stripped 4 bases from V and 3 bases from J, with 11 bases between. The germline V gene has CDR1 SGHRS and CDR2 YFSETQ. CDR3 length equals 13 residues. This chain's CDR3 is CASSRWTDYEQYF. The CDR3 bases are TGCGCCAGCAGCAGATGGACAGACTACGAGCAGTACTTC.

The V gene is TRBV18, the J gene TRBJ1-2; D is possibly TRBD1 (6 bases). Trimming cost V 2 bases and J 7 bases, with 20 bases left between them. Looked up from germline, CDR1 is KGHSH and CDR2 is LQKENI. This CDR3 contains 16 residues. The CDR3 coding sequence is TGTGCCAGCTCACCAGACCTACAGGGTCTTGAGGGTGGCTACACCTTC. Translation gives CASSPDLQGLEGGYTF.

J is TRBJ1-3 and V is TRBV19; TRBD1 might be the D (5 bases). The germline gives CDR1 LNHDA, CDR2 SQIVND (reference sequence). The CDR3 contains 14 residues. V was shortened by 5 bases and J by 4 bases, with 12 bases between the two germline ends. The CDR3 protein is CASSVGGDGNTIYF. In DNA, the CDR3 is TGTGCCAGTAGTGTCGGGGGGGACGGAAACACCATATATTTT.

The rearrangement joins TRBV6-5 to TRBJ1-2; TRBD1 agrees at 10 bases. Germline V gene lookup returns CDR1 MNHEY and CDR2 SVGAGI. This CDR3 spans 15 amino acids. The junction had 6 bases not matched to a gene; V was cut back by 5 bases and J by 3 bases. Here the CDR3 DNA reads TGTGCCAGCAGTACCCGGGACAGGGGTGACTATGGCTACACCTTC. Translated, it gives CASSTRDRGDYGYTF.

The chain has TRBV27 and TRBJ2-1, with 12 bases aligning to TRBD2. The CDR3 runs to 16 residues. J was trimmed by 6 bases and V by 5 bases; bases with no gene match: 8. Germline lookup yields CDR1 MNHEY and CDR2 SMNVEV (reference sequence). The CDR3 coding sequence is TGTGCCAGCAGTCCCCTGACTAGCGGGGGTGTCAATGAGCAGTTCTTC. Encoded protein: CASSPLTSGGVNEQFF.

The gene calls are TRBV18 and TRBJ1-5, with 7 positions matching TRBD1. The germline V gene encodes CDR1 KGHSH and CDR2 LQKENI. The CDR3 runs to 16 residues. Losses at the gene ends were 3 bases for V and 4 bases for J; bases not matched to a gene: 9. For the CDR3, the DNA is TGTGCCAGCTCACCCAATGCTCGACAGGGTAATCAGCCCCAGCATTTT. Translation gives CASSPNARQGNQPQHF.

V usage is TRBV29-1 and J usage is TRBJ1-1; maybe TRBD1 (5 bases). Germline CDR1 is SQVTM and CDR2 is ANQGSEA. The length of the CDR3 is 13 residues. With 6 bases removed from V and 0 bases from J, the gap between germline ends came to 11 bases. The CDR3 spells CSVSGGMNTEAFF. The CDR3 bases are TGCAGCGTCAGTGGGGGGATGAACACTGAAGCTTTCTTT.

The J gene is TRBJ1-1, the V gene TRBV5-1; D gene unclear. The V end was cut by 1 base, the J end by 3 bases, with 7 bases between. CDR1 SGHRS and CDR2 YFSETQ come from the germline V gene. This CDR3 has 13 amino acids. The CDR3 DNA reads as TGCGCCAGCAGCTTGAGGGAGGACACTGAAGCTTTCTTT. This codes for CASSLREDTEAFF.

J is TRBJ2-4 and V is TRBV7-2, with 9 nucleotides matching TRBD2. Germline CDR1 reads SGHTA; CDR2 reads FQGNSA. Trimming removed 1 base from V and 0 bases from J; junction bases left unmatched: 7. The CDR3 loop spans 18 amino acids. CDR3 in amino acids: CASSLGDSGRLAKNIQYF. The CDR3 bases are TGTGCCAGCAGCTTAGGAGATAGCGGGAGATTAGCCAAAAACATTCAGTACTTC.

This chain joins TRBV5-6 and TRBJ1-6; perhaps TRBD1 as D (6 bases). CDR3 size: 14 residues. Trimming cost V 6 bases and J 5 bases, with 12 bases left between them. Germline V gene lookup returns CDR1 SGHDT and CDR2 YYEEEE. In DNA form, the CDR3 reads TGTGCCAGCACCCAGGGGTACGATAATTCACCCCTCCACTTT. Translating it yields CASTQGYDNSPLHF.

This chain connects TRBV6-5 to TRBJ1-1; 9 positions agree with TRBD1. Losses at the gene ends were 7 bases for V and 4 bases for J; bases not matched to a gene: 1. Germline V gene sequence: CDR1 MNHEY, CDR2 SVGAGI. The CDR3 has 12 residues. The CDR3, as DNA: TGTGCCAGCAAGACAGGGGGCACTGAAGCTTTCTTT. As protein: CASKTGGTEAFF.

The chain links TRBV10-3 to TRBJ1-2; D is ambiguous. The V and J ends lost 0 bases and 0 bases respectively, with 11 bases between them. CDR1 is ENHRY, CDR2 SYGVKD, per germline. The CDR3 covers 16 residues. The DNA of the CDR3 is TGTGCCATCAGTGAGTCGATGGGCGCTTCTAACTATGGCTACACCTTC. Its protein product is CAISESMGASNYGYTF.

This clone appeared once. The chain has TRBV6-5 and TRBJ1-1; tentatively, D is TRBD1 (5 bases). V lost 4 bases, J lost 5 bases, and 14 bases lay in between. The CDR3 contains 14 residues. Germline V gene lookup returns CDR1 MNHEY and CDR2 SVGAGI. CDR3: CASSSEGWNTEAFF. CDR3 DNA: TGTGCCAGCAGTTCGGAGGGGTGGAATACTGAAGCTTTCTTT.